This T cell receptor beta chain was observed in a study of cytomegalovirus exposure and HLA in healthy donors. Primers: 60 Vbeta forward and 13 Jbeta reverse. The protocol was immunoSEQ multiplex PCR, while the TCRdb copy is restricted to in-frame clones and leaves out a portion. Altogether more than 85,000 clones are present, 70% to 80% being singletons, with the ten largest covering roughly 1.2%. The sequence came from a man in his forties in good health and CMV-seronegative. The sample comprised PBMCs.

The CDR3 coding sequence is TGTGCCAGCAGCGGGGACAGGGGAGACTATGGCTACACCTTC. Its translation: CASSGDRGDYGYTF. This sequence joins TRBV27 and TRBJ1-2; 10 bases line up with TRBD1. V gave up 6 bases and J gave up 3 bases; unmatched junction bases: 4. The germline CDR1 and CDR2 sequences are MNHEY and SMNVEV (reference sequence). The CDR3 is made up of 14 amino acids.